This T cell receptor (beta chain) appears in the sequencing data of a study of blood T cell repertoires in COVID-19. Study as a whole: The samples span acute and convalescent COVID-19 from the United States, Italy and Spain. The analysed material was cDNA or gDNA that came from T cells, B-cell-depleted T cells, or PBMCs.

The ends lost 7 bases at V and 2 bases at J; junction bases unmatched: 12. This CDR3 comprises 19 residues. Germline CDR1 LGHDT, CDR2 YNNKEL (reference sequence). Per the study methods: Reference gene primer amplification yielded estimated nucleated cell counts. This table comes from immunoSEQ multiplex PCR, and its TCRdb copy is limited to in-frame clones, with some not included. That table is the source of V, J and clone size, and D and trimming were worked out from the DNA. The repertoire has some 150,000 clones, roughly nine tenths of them found once; the top ten carry approximately 2.8%. The TCR was taken from a woman in her sixties or seventies with active COVID-19. Sequencing was performed on peripheral blood. The rearrangement links TRBV3-1 (or the pseudogene TRBV3-2) to TRBJ2-2, with 14 bases identical to TRBD2. The CDR3 DNA follows: TGTGCCAGCAACTCCGGAAGGACTAGCGGGAGGACAAACACCGGGGAGCTGTTTTTT. Residues: CASNSGRTSGRTNTGELFF.